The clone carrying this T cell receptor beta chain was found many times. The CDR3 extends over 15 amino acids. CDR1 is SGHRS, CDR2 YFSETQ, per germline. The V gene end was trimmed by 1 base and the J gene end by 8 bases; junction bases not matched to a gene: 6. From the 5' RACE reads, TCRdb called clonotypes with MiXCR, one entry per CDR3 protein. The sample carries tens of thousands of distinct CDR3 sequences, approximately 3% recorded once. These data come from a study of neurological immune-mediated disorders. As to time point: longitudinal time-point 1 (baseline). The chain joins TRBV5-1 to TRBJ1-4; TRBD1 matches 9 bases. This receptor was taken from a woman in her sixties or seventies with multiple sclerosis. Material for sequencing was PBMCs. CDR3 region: CASSLRTGETEKLFF. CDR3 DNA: TGCGCCAGCAGCTTGCGGACAGGGGAAACAGAAAAACTGTTTTTT.